Listed below are T cell receptor beta chains from one sample, sequenced in a study of OX40 agonist ivuxolimab in advanced cancers. Generated by immunoSEQ multiplex PCR, the TCRdb table keeps only in-frame clones and is missing some. The data contain about 73,000 clones, around 87% of them singletons. The sequences come from CD4+ or CD8+ T cells sorted from blood, collected in a trial of the OX40 agonist ivuxolimab. The source is an adult with an advanced solid tumor such as melanoma, head and neck, liver or kidney cancer. Each CDR3 is given with its conserved first and last residue. The D gene is left open where the match is weak. A row's size may be missing; if present it is once, few, many or a size class.

j_gene	d_gene	v_gene	abundance	len	CDR3aa	CDR3nt
TRBJ1-6	TRBD1	TRBV5-5	NA	16	CASSLFSGGAGSPLHF	TGTGCCAGCAGCTTATTTTCAGGGGGCGCAGGTTCACCCCTCCACTTT
TRBJ2-1	NA	TRBV9	NA	16	CASSLFGGPLYNEQFF	TGTGCCAGCAGCCTTTTCGGGGGCCCGCTCTACAATGAGCAGTTCTTC
TRBJ2-1	TRBD2	TRBV9	NA	16	CASSPRLAGPYNEQFF	TGTGCCAGCAGCCCCCGACTAGCGGGGCCCTACAATGAGCAGTTCTTC
TRBJ2-7	NA	TRBV9	NA	14	CASSVVQVGGEQYF	TGTGCCAGCAGCGTAGTTCAGGTCGGGGGCGAGCAGTACTTC
TRBJ2-5	NA	TRBV28	NA	13	CASSLAGAETQYF	TGTGCCAGCAGTTTGGCGGGGGCGGAGACCCAGTACTTC
TRBJ2-1	TRBD2	TRBV19	NA	16	CASKPGLADSYNEQFF	TGTGCCAGTAAACCGGGACTAGCGGACTCCTACAATGAGCAGTTCTTC
TRBJ2-3	NA	TRBV9	NA	15	CASSRTHGAADTQYF	TGTGCCAGCAGCCGAACACACGGGGCTGCAGATACGCAGTATTTT
TRBJ1-2	NA	TRBV5-5	NA	13	CASSPTGLDGYTF	TGTGCCAGCAGCCCCACAGGGTTGGATGGCTACACCTTC
TRBJ2-3	NA	TRBV6-1	NA	15	CASSQSRGRADTQYF	TGTGCCAGCAGTCAATCGAGGGGTCGGGCAGATACGCAGTATTTT
TRBJ1-3	NA	TRBV5-1	NA	15	CASSFQGDQRNTIYF	TGCGCCAGCAGCTTTCAAGGGGATCAGAGAAACACCATATATTTT
TRBJ2-2	NA	TRBV5-1	NA	14	CASRPQANTGELFF	TGCGCCAGCAGGCCGCAGGCGAACACCGGGGAGCTGTTTTTT
TRBJ1-5	TRBD1	TRBV10-3	NA	15	CAISDSGGGNQPQHF	TGTGCCATCAGTGATTCAGGGGGTGGCAATCAGCCCCAGCATTTT
TRBJ1-2	NA	TRBV5-1	few	13	CASSLRPDYGYTF	TGCGCCAGCAGCTTGAGGCCAGACTATGGCTACACCTTC
TRBJ2-3	TRBD2	TRBV5-4	NA	14	CASSLKAGADTQYF	TGTGCCAGCAGCTTGAAAGCGGGAGCTGATACGCAGTATTTT
TRBJ1-1	NA	TRBV5-5	NA	12	CASSLAVTEAFF	TGTGCCAGCAGCTTGGCAGTAACTGAAGCTTTCTTT
TRBJ2-3	TRBD1	TRBV5-1	NA	15	CASSQGQGTADTQYF	TGCGCCAGCAGCCAGGGACAGGGGACTGCAGATACGCAGTATTTT
TRBJ2-2	NA	TRBV9	NA	15	CASSQDSGPTGELFF	TGTGCCAGCAGCCAAGACTCAGGGCCCACCGGGGAGCTGTTTTTT
TRBJ2-3	TRBD1	TRBV6-5	NA	14	CASSPGTGVDTQYF	TGTGCCAGCAGTCCAGGGACAGGGGTAGATACGCAGTATTTT
TRBJ1-1	NA	TRBV7-3	NA	13	CASSLTAKTEAFF	TGTGCCAGCAGCTTAACCGCCAAAACTGAAGCTTTCTTT
TRBJ2-2	NA	TRBV19	NA	14	CASSKGGETGELFF	TGTGCCAGTAGTAAGGGGGGAGAGACCGGGGAGCTGTTTTTT
TRBJ2-7	TRBD1	TRBV6-5	NA	14	CASRNRGQGYEQYF	TGTGCCAGCAGGAACAGGGGGCAAGGCTACGAGCAGTACTTC
TRBJ2-5	NA	TRBV19	NA	16	CASSMLLRQKQETQYF	TGTGCCAGTAGTATGTTGTTGCGACAGAAACAAGAGACCCAGTACTTC
TRBJ1-5	NA	TRBV5-5	NA	15	CASSTSEGRWQPQHF	TGTGCCAGCAGCACTTCTGAGGGGCGTTGGCAGCCCCAGCATTTT
TRBJ1-5	NA	TRBV7-2	NA	19	CASSLEGGTPISGNQPQHF	TGTGCCAGCAGCTTAGAAGGAGGGACACCAATATCGGGCAATCAGCCCCAGCATTTT
TRBJ1-4	TRBD1	TRBV6-5	once	13	CASRDRGGEKLFF	TGTGCCAGCCGGGACAGGGGAGGTGAAAAACTGTTTTTT